The clone carrying this T cell receptor (beta chain) has only a few counts. This record comes from a study of blood T cell repertoires in COVID-19. At the level of the study: Sites across the United States, Italy and Spain contributed samples from acute and convalescent COVID-19. T cells, B-cell-depleted T cells, or PBMCs supplied cDNA or gDNA.

The CDR3 extends over 14 amino acids. Trimming cost V 4 bases and J 2 bases, with 13 bases left between them. In germline, CDR1 is SGHNT, CDR2 YYREEE (reference sequence). Per the study methods: Using reference gene primer amplification, nucleated cell counts were estimated. Some clones are missing from TCRdb's copy, which holds only in-frame ones; the method was immunoSEQ multiplex PCR. The V and J calls and the clone size are those of that table, but D and trimming were determined from the DNA. The sample carries some 300,000 clones, roughly 89% recorded once. Sequencing input: PBMCs or T cells enriched from blood (not recorded which). The source of this sequence is a woman in her 40s who had recovered from COVID-19. V usage is TRBV5-4 and J usage is TRBJ2-7; a weak D match, TRBD1 (6 bases). CDR3 loop: CASSPRDKTYEQYF. CDR3 DNA: TGTGCCAGCAGCCCGAGGGACAAAACCTACGAGCAGTACTTC. The complete variable domain, with remaining parts taken from reference TRBV5-4 and TRBJ2-7, reads ETGVTQSPTHLIKTRGQQVTLRCSSQSGHNTVSWYQQALGQGPQFIFQYYREEENGRGNFPPRFSGLQFPNYSSELNVNALELDDSALYLCASSPRDKTYEQYFGPGTRLTVT.